The clone carrying this T cell receptor (beta chain) appeared many times. Its antigen is unidentified. Germline trimming cut 6 bases from V and 3 bases from J; bases unmatched to any gene: 9. This CDR3 has 15 amino acids. The germline gives CDR1 SGHAT, CDR2 FQNNGV. TCR beta CDR3 region amplification was performed from RNA transcripts. HTBI primers were the set used in a first-round RT-PCR of the TCR CDR3. TCRdb reprocessed the multiplex PCR reads via MiXCR and lists one record per CDR3 protein. Counted here are nearly 600,000 distinct CDR3 sequences, 13% to 15% occurring once; the ten biggest clones make up 7.1%. These data are taken from a study of T cells in Graves' hyperthyroidism and ophthalmopathy. Across the whole study: It was at initial diagnosis, before any treatment, that peripheral blood was collected. General study points: Ophthalmopathy could be told apart from stable hyperthyroidism with a 13 V-J model.

Ophthalmopathy patients had moderate-to-severe active disease, CAS ≥3, NOSPECS ≥4, and disease duration under 3 months. Sequenced input: blood. This chain uses TRBV11-2 with TRBJ2-7; 9 bases fit TRBD2. The source of this sequence is a woman younger than 30 with Graves' ophthalmopathy. The CDR3 DNA sequence: TGTGCCAGCAGGGTTAGCGGGAGAAGGGGCTACGAGCAGTACTTC. It is translated as CASRVSGRRGYEQYF.